Described below is a single TCR beta chain sequence and its context. Deletions cut 2 bases from V and 4 bases from J, with 8 bases between. Per germline, CDR1 SEHNR and CDR2 FQNEAQ (reference sequence). This CDR3 spans 13 amino acids. This entry belongs to a study of shared clonotypes between healthy human individuals. The table came from immunoSEQ multiplex PCR; TCRdb's copy has only in-frame clones and leaves some out. Among over a million clones listed, about 96% were seen once. The sample taken for sequencing was naive CD4+ T cells sorted from blood. Stated subset: CD45RA+ positively selected. This sequence was found in a man under 40 in good health. The V and J genes are TRBV7-9 and TRBJ2-5; D is ambiguous. This CDR3 is CASSLMGLETQYF. DNA for the CDR3: TGTGCCAGCAGCTTAATGGGGTTAGAGACCCAGTACTTC.